These 15 T cell receptor beta chains were all obtained from the same sample, sequenced in a study of OX40 agonist ivuxolimab in advanced cancers. Libraries came from the immunoSEQ multiplex PCR assay. This is the immuneACCESS table as TCRdb keeps it, with only in-frame sequences that have V and J called. A part of the clones is gone; compared with another copy, unresolved V genes explain less than half, and the rest is unexplained. Present in this sample are around 62,000 clones, more than 75% of which were seen just once. 0.38% of the sample goes to the ten largest clones. The sequences come from CD4+ or CD8+ T cells sorted from blood, collected in a trial of the OX40 agonist ivuxolimab. Receptors were obtained from an adult with an advanced solid tumor such as melanoma, head and neck, liver or kidney cancer.

The rearrangement uses TRBV7-9 and TRBJ2-7; D is perhaps TRBD1 (6 bases). The CDR3 has 16 amino acids. The V gene lost 5 bases and the J gene lost 4 bases, with 21 bases spanning the gap. Germline V gene data show CDR1 as SEHNR and CDR2 as FQNEAQ (reference sequence). The CDR3 DNA reads TGTGCCAGCAGCCCCCGCCCCCGGCAGGGGTGGTACGAGCAGTACTTC. Protein: CASSPRPRQGWYEQYF.

Relative to its sample, this clone is medium-sized (0.01 to 0.1%). J is TRBJ1-5 and V is TRBV27; D unclear. This CDR3 is 13 amino acids long. V was clipped by 5 bases and J by 3 bases, with 8 bases between them. Germline loops: CDR1 MNHEY, CDR2 SMNVEV (reference sequence). CDR3 residues: CASSLRFNQPQHF. CDR3 coding DNA: TGTGCCAGCAGTCTACGATTCAATCAGCCCCAGCATTTT.

The chain joins TRBV10-2 to TRBJ1-5, with 10 bases identical to TRBD1. CDR1 is WSHSY, CDR2 SAAADI, per germline. Germline trimming cut 7 bases from V and 3 bases from J; bases unmatched to any gene: 6. The CDR3 has 15 residues. CDR3 coding DNA: TGCGCCAGCAATCCGGGACAGGGGCCCAATCAGCCCCAGCATTTT. It yields the protein CASNPGQGPNQPQHF.

This chain joins TRBV19 and TRBJ1-2, with no clear D. The CDR3 is 13 residues long. V was cut by 3 bases and J by 2 bases, with 7 bases left in between. Germline-derived CDR1 and CDR2 are LNHDA and SQIVND (reference sequence). The CDR3 DNA follows: TGTGCCAGTAGTATGGCAGCGAACTATGGCTACACCTTC. Its protein product is CASSMAANYGYTF. Complete variable domain (other parts from reference TRBV19 and TRBJ1-2): DGGITQSPKYLFRKEGQNVTLSCEQNLNHDAMYWYRQDPGQGLRLIYYSQIVNDFQKGDIAEGYSVSREKKESFPLTVTSAQKNPTAFYLCASSMAANYGYTFGSGTRLTVV.

This clone was seen more than once but under ten times. As DNA, the CDR3 is TGTGCCAGCAGCCGGACAGGGGGAAGCTATGGCTACACCTTC. The encoded protein is CASSRTGGSYGYTF. This chain joins TRBV13 and TRBJ1-2; 10 nucleotides line up with TRBD1. From germline, CDR1 is PRHDT and CDR2 FYEKMQ (reference sequence). V was clipped by 5 bases and J by 4 bases; unmatched bases: 4. The CDR3 totals 14 residues.

This clone was found once. V is TRBV6-1 and J is TRBJ2-3; D ambiguous. The CDR3 covers 14 residues. V was shortened by 7 bases and J by 3 bases, with 14 bases between the two germline ends. The germline gives CDR1 MNHNS, CDR2 SASEGT. The CDR3: CASKVTETTDTQYF. The CDR3 DNA reads as TGTGCCAGCAAGGTCACAGAAACTACAGATACGCAGTATTTT.

This clone was seen a handful of times. V is TRBV29-1 and J is TRBJ1-1; D gene ambiguous. Germline CDR1 is SQVTM and CDR2 is ANQGSEA. V lost 7 bases and J lost 3, with 6 bases in between. The CDR3 spans 10 residues. DNA for the CDR3: TGCAGCGCTAGGGACACTGAAGCTTTCTTT. Translating it yields CSARDTEAFF.

This CDR3 is CASQPTGSNQPQHF. The CDR3 DNA reads TGTGCCAGCCAACCGACAGGGAGCAATCAGCCCCAGCATTTT. The rearrangement uses TRBV6-6 and TRBJ1-5; TRBD1 matches at 7 bases. Trimming cost V 8 bases and J 1 base; bases outside gene matches: 5. Germline CDR1 and CDR2: MNHNY and SVGAGI (reference sequence). The CDR3 has 14 amino acids.

This chain uses TRBV6-5 with TRBJ2-3, with D unclear. There are 14 residues in the CDR3. The V end lost 1 base, the J end lost 4 bases, and 9 bases lay between the germline ends. Per germline, CDR1 MNHEY and CDR2 SVGAGI. The CDR3 loop is CASSYFPQPDTQYF. The CDR3 region has the DNA TGTGCCAGCAGTTACTTCCCCCAGCCAGATACGCAGTATTTT.

The V call is TRBV7-2, the J call TRBJ2-6, with D unresolved. Germline loops: CDR1 SGHTA, CDR2 FQGNSA. This CDR3 spans 16 amino acids. The V gene lost 1 base and the J gene lost 0 bases, with 7 bases spanning the gap. The CDR3 spells CASSLVSSSGANVLTF. The CDR3, as DNA: TGTGCCAGCAGCTTAGTGAGTAGCTCTGGGGCCAACGTCCTGACTTTC.

V usage is TRBV27 and J usage is TRBJ1-2; D ambiguous. The length of the CDR3 is 15 residues. CDR1 and CDR2 (germline): MNHEY, SMNVEV (reference sequence). The V end lost 3 bases, the J end lost 2 bases, and 13 bases lay between the germline ends. The CDR3: CASSFGSAYNYGYTF. The CDR3 nucleotides read TGTGCCAGCAGTTTCGGTTCTGCGTACAACTATGGCTACACCTTC.

V is TRBV4-1 and J is TRBJ2-3; tentatively, D is TRBD2 (5 bases). The CDR3 consists of 14 residues. V was pared by 2 bases and J by 6 bases, with 12 bases between. CDR1 is MGHRA, CDR2 YSYEKL, per germline. The CDR3 DNA is TGCGCCAGCAGCCAAACTACTAGGGTCGATACGCAGTATTTT. Translating gives CASSQTTRVDTQYF.

This clone appeared a few times. The V call is TRBV10-3, the J call TRBJ1-1; the D gene is possibly TRBD1 (5 bases). The germline V gene has CDR1 ENHRY and CDR2 SYGVKD. Trimming removed 0 bases from V and 6 bases from J, with 14 bases in between. The CDR3 is 15 amino acids. The chain's CDR3 is CAISESFVSGAEAFF. CDR3 coding DNA: TGTGCCATCAGTGAGTCGTTTGTGTCGGGGGCTGAAGCTTTCTTT.

CDR3 region: CASTPERVSTDTQYF. CDR3 DNA: TGTGCCAGCACCCCCGAGCGGGTTAGCACAGATACGCAGTATTTT. The chain recombines TRBV6-1 with TRBJ2-3; D perhaps matches TRBD2 (6 bases). Germline lookup yields CDR1 MNHNS and CDR2 SASEGT. V lost 7 bases and J 0 bases, leaving 14 bases between the germline ends. The CDR3 spans 15 residues.

This chain uses TRBV7-2 with TRBJ1-2; no reliable D call. Deletions cut 5 bases from V and 4 bases from J, with 11 bases between. Per the germline V gene, CDR1 is SGHTA and CDR2 is FQGNSA. The CDR3 runs 13 residues. This CDR3 reads CASSQQPLYGYTF. As DNA, the CDR3 is TGTGCCAGCAGCCAACAGCCCCTCTATGGCTACACCTTC.